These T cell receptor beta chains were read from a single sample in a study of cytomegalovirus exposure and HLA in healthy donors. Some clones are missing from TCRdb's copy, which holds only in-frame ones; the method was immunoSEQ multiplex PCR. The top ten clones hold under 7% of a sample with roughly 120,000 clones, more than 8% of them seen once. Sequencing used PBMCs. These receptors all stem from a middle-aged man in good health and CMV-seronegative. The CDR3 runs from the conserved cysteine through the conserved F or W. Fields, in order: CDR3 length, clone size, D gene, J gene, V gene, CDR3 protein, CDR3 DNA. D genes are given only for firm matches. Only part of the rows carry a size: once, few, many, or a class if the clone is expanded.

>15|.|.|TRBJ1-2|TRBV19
CASSISWTANYGYTF
TGTGCCAGTAGTATAAGTTGGACAGCTAACTATGGCTACACCTTC
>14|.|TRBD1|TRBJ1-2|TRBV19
CASRGQGDDYGYTF
TGTGCCAGTAGAGGACAGGGGGATGACTATGGCTACACCTTC
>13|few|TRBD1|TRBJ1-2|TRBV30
CACDFWDSYGYTF
TGTGCCTGCGACTTTTGGGACAGCTATGGCTACACCTTC
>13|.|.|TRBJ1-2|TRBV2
CASSEGADYGYTF
TGTGCCAGCAGTGAAGGGGCAGATTATGGCTACACCTTC
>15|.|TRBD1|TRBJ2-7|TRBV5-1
CASSRWTGSSYEQYF
TGCGCCAGCAGCAGATGGACAGGGAGCTCCTACGAGCAGTACTTC
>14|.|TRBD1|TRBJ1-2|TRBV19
CASSGLTGAYGYTF
TGTGCCAGTAGCGGCCTTACAGGGGCCTATGGCTACACCTTC
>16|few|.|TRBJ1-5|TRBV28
CASSPPLTRGYQSQHF
TGTGCCAGCAGTCCCCCCTTGACCCGGGGTTATCAGTCCCAGCATTTT
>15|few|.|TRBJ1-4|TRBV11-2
CASSLDPGLGEKLFF
TGTGCCAGCAGCTTAGATCCAGGGTTGGGTGAAAAACTGTTTTTT
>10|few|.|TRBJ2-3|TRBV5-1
CASRGNTQYF
TGCGCCAGCAGGGGCAATACGCAGTATTTT
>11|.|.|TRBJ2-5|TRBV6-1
CASTTGETQYF
TGTGCCAGCACCACCGGGGAGACCCAGTACTTC
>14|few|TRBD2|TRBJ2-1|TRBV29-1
CSVVTGGSYNEQFF
TGCAGCGTTGTAACGGGGGGCTCCTACAATGAGCAGTTCTTC
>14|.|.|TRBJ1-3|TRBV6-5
CASRDWFSGNTIYF
TGTGCCAGCCGAGACTGGTTCTCTGGAAACACCATATATTTT
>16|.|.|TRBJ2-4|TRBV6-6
CASSPGGGRGKNIQYF
TGTGCCAGCAGCCCCGGCGGAGGGAGAGGCAAAAACATTCAGTACTTC
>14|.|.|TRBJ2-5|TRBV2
CASSVGSWSETQYF
TGTGCCAGCAGTGTGGGCAGCTGGTCCGAGACCCAGTACTTC
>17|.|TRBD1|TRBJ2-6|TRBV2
CASSTGTVASGANVLTF
TGTGCCAGCAGTACCGGGACAGTGGCCTCTGGGGCCAACGTCCTGACTTTC
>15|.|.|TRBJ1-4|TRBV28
CASSLLGRVNEKLFF
TGTGCCAGCAGTCTCCTCGGCAGGGTGAATGAAAAACTGTTTTTT
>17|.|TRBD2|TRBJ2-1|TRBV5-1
CASSVGTSGRFRSEQFF
TGCGCCAGCAGCGTAGGGACTAGCGGCAGGTTCAGGAGTGAGCAGTTCTTC